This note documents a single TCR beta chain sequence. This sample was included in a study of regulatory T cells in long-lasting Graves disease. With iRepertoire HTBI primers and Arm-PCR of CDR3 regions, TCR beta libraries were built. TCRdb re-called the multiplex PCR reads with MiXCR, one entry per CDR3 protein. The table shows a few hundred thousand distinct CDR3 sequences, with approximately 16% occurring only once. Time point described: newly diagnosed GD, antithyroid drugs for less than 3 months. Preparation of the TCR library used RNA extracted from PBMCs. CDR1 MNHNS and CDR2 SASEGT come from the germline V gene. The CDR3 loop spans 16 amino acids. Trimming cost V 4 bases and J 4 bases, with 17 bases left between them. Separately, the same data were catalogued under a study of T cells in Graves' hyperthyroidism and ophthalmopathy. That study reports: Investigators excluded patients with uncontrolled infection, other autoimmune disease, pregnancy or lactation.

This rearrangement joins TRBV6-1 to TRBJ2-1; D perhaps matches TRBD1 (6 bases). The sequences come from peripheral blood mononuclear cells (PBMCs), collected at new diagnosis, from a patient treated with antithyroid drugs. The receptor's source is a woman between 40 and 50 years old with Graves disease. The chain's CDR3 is CASSGPGDRPYNEQFF. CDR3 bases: TGTGCCAGCAGTGGCCCCGGCGACAGGCCTTACAATGAGCAGTTCTTC.